Presented here are 23 T cell receptor beta chains from one specimen sequenced in a study of radiotherapy plus CTLA-4 blockade in lung cancer. This table comes from immunoSEQ multiplex PCR, and its TCRdb copy is limited to in-frame clones, with some not included. The table shows about 73,000 clones, with around 87% occurring only once. The sequencing used peripheral blood, collected from a patient treated with radiotherapy plus ipilimumab. These receptors originate from a human donor with non-small cell lung cancer that progressed on radiotherapy plus ipilimumab.

J is TRBJ2-7 and V is TRBV4-2, with 9 positions matching TRBD2. The trim removed 5 bases at V and 4 bases at J, leaving 15 bases unmatched. Germline lookup yields CDR1 LGHNA and CDR2 YNFKEQ. CDR3 length: 17 amino acids. The CDR3 region is CASSSTLGAGGPYEQYF. The CDR3 DNA is TGTGCCAGCAGCTCGACCCTGGGGGCGGGAGGGCCTTACGAGCAGTACTTC.

This clone was counted a single time. The V and J genes are TRBV27 and TRBJ2-3; tentative D call: TRBD2 (5 bases). The CDR3 totals 16 residues. Germline V lookup: CDR1 MNHEY, CDR2 SMNVEV (reference sequence). Trimming took 0 bases from V and 0 from J, leaving 10 bases between them. The chain's CDR3 is CASSLSRVSSTDTQYF. In DNA, the CDR3 is TGTGCCAGCAGTTTATCGAGGGTATCTAGCACAGATACGCAGTATTTT.

This clone was seen a single time. J is TRBJ2-7 and V is TRBV4-2, with D perhaps matching TRBD1 (5 bases). The germline V gene has CDR1 LGHNA and CDR2 YNFKEQ. V lost 8 bases and J lost 5, with 16 bases in between. This CDR3 has 13 residues. CDR3 amino acids: CASSLGLTHEQYF. CDR3 nucleotides: TGTGCCAGCTCTCTGGGGCTGACTCACGAGCAGTACTTC.

This chain joins TRBV6-5 and TRBJ1-5; 7 positions match TRBD1. The CDR3 contains 15 residues. V lost 2 bases to trimming and J lost 4 bases; unmatched junction nucleotides: 5. Germline-derived CDR1 and CDR2 are MNHEY and SVGAGI. The CDR3 DNA reads TGTGCCAGCAGTTACCTCTGGGACAGTAATCAGCCCCAGCATTTT. This sequence encodes CASSYLWDSNQPQHF.

The V call is TRBV27, the J call TRBJ2-7, with 9 nucleotides matching TRBD1. Germline CDR1 and CDR2: MNHEY and SMNVEV (reference sequence). V was pared by 2 bases and J by 4 bases, with 9 bases of the junction left unmatched. The CDR3 is 16 amino acids. The CDR3 reads CASSLLSRDRVYEQYF. The CDR3 region has the DNA TGTGCCAGCAGTTTACTAAGTAGGGACAGGGTGTACGAGCAGTACTTC.

This sequence joins TRBV29-1 and TRBJ1-2, with D hard to call. The germline V gene encodes CDR1 SQVTM and CDR2 ANQGSEA. With 6 bases removed from V and 4 bases from J, the gap between germline ends came to 9 bases. The CDR3 loop spans 11 amino acids. As DNA, the CDR3 is TGCAGCGTCTCCCTGGGCTATGGCTACACCTTC. It translates to CSVSLGYGYTF. Using reference TRBV29-1 and TRBJ1-2 for the parts outside the CDR3, the full variable domain is SAVISQKPSRDICQRGTSLTIQCQVDSQVTMMFWYRQQPGQSLTLIATANQGSEATYESGFVIDKFPISRPNLTFSTLTVSNMSPEDSSIYLCSVSLGYGYTFGSGTRLTVV.

The rearrangement joins TRBV28 to TRBJ2-1; TRBD2 might be the D (6 bases). Germline V gene sequence: CDR1 MDHEN, CDR2 SYDVKM. With 2 bases removed from V and 5 bases from J, the gap between germline ends came to 16 bases. The CDR3 runs 16 residues. CDR3: CASSLIRASANNEQFF. The CDR3 DNA sequence: TGTGCCAGCAGTTTAATTAGGGCTAGCGCGAACAATGAGCAGTTCTTC.

The chain employs TRBV5-6 and TRBJ1-1; a weak D match, TRBD1 (6 bases). Germline V gives CDR1 SGHDT, CDR2 YYEEEE. This CDR3 spans 13 amino acids. V gave up 0 bases and J gave up 7 bases, with 10 bases separating them. Here the CDR3 DNA reads TGTGCCAGCAGCTTGGGAGGGGGAGATGAAGCTTTCTTT. The encoded protein is CASSLGGGDEAFF.

This clone was observed a few times. The V and J genes are TRBV28 and TRBJ2-7; the match to TRBD1 covers 7 bases. The CDR3 has 13 amino acids. V dropped 7 bases and J dropped 6; count of bases not matched to a gene: 9. Germline CDR1 is MDHEN and CDR2 is SYDVKM. DNA of the CDR3: TGTGCCAGCACAAAGGTACGGACAGGCGAGCAGTACGTC. This encodes CASTKVRTGEQYV.

This rearrangement joins TRBV27 to TRBJ2-7, with 13 bases identical to TRBD2. V shed 2 bases, J shed 5 bases, and the junction held 3 bases outside the gene matches. The CDR3 runs to 15 residues. Germline V gene sequence: CDR1 MNHEY, CDR2 SMNVEV (reference sequence). The CDR3 DNA follows: TGTGCCAGCAGTTTAACAGGACTAGCGGGAGACGAGCAGTACGTC. Amino acids: CASSLTGLAGDEQYV.

The gene calls are TRBV11-3 and TRBJ2-1; D remains unclear. Germline V gene data show CDR1 as SGHNT and CDR2 as YENEEA. CDR3 length equals 15 residues. The V gene lost 1 base and the J gene lost 8 bases, with 15 bases spanning the gap. This CDR3 is CASSLGGPSSHEQFF. The CDR3 region has the DNA TGTGCCAGCAGCTTAGGAGGACCCTCCTCCCATGAGCAGTTCTTC. The full variable domain, rest sourced from reference TRBV11-3 and TRBJ2-1, is EAGVVQSPRYKIIEKKQPVAFWCNPISGHNTLYWYLQNLGQGPELLIRYENEEAVDDSQLPKDRFSAERLKGVDSTLKIQPAELGDSAVYLCASSLGGPSSHEQFFGPGTRLTVL.

CDR3 coding DNA: TGTGCCAGTAGTACAACAACAGGGTCCGGCTACACCTTC. This translates into CASSTTTGSGYTF. V usage is TRBV19 and J usage is TRBJ1-2; the D gene is possibly TRBD1 (6 bases). Per the germline V gene, CDR1 is LNHDA and CDR2 is SQIVND (reference sequence). This CDR3 contains 13 residues. V lost 4 bases, J lost 8 bases, and 14 bases lay in between. The full variable domain, its missing parts supplied by reference TRBV19 and TRBJ1-2, is DGGITQSPKYLFRKEGQNVTLSCEQNLNHDAMYWYRQDPGQGLRLIYYSQIVNDFQKGDIAEGYSVSREKKESFPLTVTSAQKNPTAFYLCASSTTTGSGYTFGSGTRLTVV.

V and J are TRBV5-1 and TRBJ2-5, with TRBD1 identical over 7 bases. The length of the CDR3 is 14 residues. Germline V gene sequence: CDR1 SGHRS, CDR2 YFSETQ. V lost 5 bases to trimming and J lost 2 bases; unmatched junction nucleotides: 6. Here the CDR3 reads CASSTGTVQETQYF. The CDR3, as DNA: TGCGCCAGCAGTACTGGGACAGTTCAAGAGACCCAGTACTTC. Together with reference TRBV5-1 and TRBJ2-5, the CDR3 gives the full variable domain: KAGVTQTPRYLIKTRGQQVTLSCSPISGHRSVSWYQQTPGQGLQFLFEYFSETQRNKGNFPGRFSGRQFSNSRSEMNVSTLELGDSALYLCASSTGTVQETQYFGPGTRLLVL.

The chain has TRBV7-6 and TRBJ1-2; D not certain. This CDR3 has 15 residues. Looked up from germline, CDR1 is SGHVS and CDR2 is FNYEAQ. V was pared by 0 bases and J by 3 bases, with 11 bases between. The CDR3: CASSLAPPGHYGYTF. The CDR3 nucleotides read TGTGCCAGCAGCTTAGCCCCCCCGGGCCACTATGGCTACACCTTC.

This chain joins TRBV6-1 and TRBJ1-2, with D possibly being TRBD1 (5 bases). V was clipped by 4 bases and J by 4 bases, with 16 bases between them. Germline-derived CDR1 and CDR2 are MNHNS and SASEGT. CDR3 length equals 15 residues. Written as DNA, the CDR3 is TGTGCCAGCAGTGGCGGGACGAGTAAACTCTATGGCTACACCTTC. Translated: CASSGGTSKLYGYTF.

The rearrangement joins TRBV30 to TRBJ2-1, with 11 positions matching TRBD2. Germline CDR1 and CDR2: GTSNPN and SVGIG (reference sequence). V lost 4 bases and J lost 3; bases outside the gene matches: 5. There are 15 residues in the CDR3. CDR3 sequence reads: CAWTPGTSGYNEQFF. The CDR3 DNA reads TGTGCCTGGACCCCTGGGACTAGCGGCTACAATGAGCAGTTCTTC.

This chain links TRBV11-2 with TRBJ2-5; the match to TRBD1 covers 12 bases. The V gene end was trimmed by 5 bases and the J gene end by 5 bases; junction bases not matched to a gene: 3. The CDR3 consists of 14 residues. Germline loops: CDR1 SGHAT, CDR2 FQNNGV. The CDR3 protein is CASSRGTGGETQYF. In DNA, the CDR3 is TGTGCCAGCAGCCGAGGGACAGGGGGCGAGACCCAGTACTTC.

This clone was seen a single time. V is TRBV30 and J is TRBJ2-7; 13 positions agree with TRBD2. This CDR3 region has 15 residues. Germline-derived CDR1 and CDR2 are GTSNPN and SVGIG (reference sequence). V gave up 1 base and J gave up 4 bases; unmatched junction bases: 4. The chain's CDR3 is CAWSGTSGSGYEQYF. CDR3 bases: TGTGCCTGGAGTGGGACTAGCGGGAGCGGGTACGAGCAGTACTTC.

The gene calls are TRBV5-1 and TRBJ2-1; TRBD2 aligns across 13 bases. There are 17 residues in the CDR3. In germline, CDR1 is SGHRS, CDR2 YFSETQ. The V segment lost 4 bases and the J segment 1 base; nucleotides outside the gene matches: 5. The chain's CDR3 is CASSTGLAGYSYNEQFF. CDR3 nucleotides: TGCGCCAGCAGCACGGGACTAGCGGGATATTCCTACAATGAGCAGTTCTTC.

The V gene is TRBV25-1, the J gene TRBJ1-1, with 9 nucleotides matching TRBD1. The CDR3 spans 15 residues. V was pared by 4 bases and J by 7 bases, with 10 bases of the junction left unmatched. The germline V gene has CDR1 MGHDK and CDR2 SYGVNS. The CDR3 spells CASSGMGTGYGEAFF. CDR3 DNA sequence: TGTGCCAGCAGTGGAATGGGGACAGGGTATGGTGAAGCTTTCTTT. The whole variable domain, remainder taken from reference TRBV25-1 and TRBJ1-1, is EADIYQTPRYLVIGTGKKITLECSQTMGHDKMYWYQQDPGMELHLIHYSYGVNSTEKGDLSSESTVSRIRTEHFPLTLESARPSHTSQYLCASSGMGTGYGEAFFGQGTRLTVV.

The V gene is TRBV7-8, the J gene TRBJ1-3; 7 bases fit TRBD1. Germline CDR1 is SGHVS and CDR2 is FQNEAQ. The CDR3 consists of 14 residues. Trimming cost V 6 bases and J 2 bases; bases outside gene matches: 4. CDR3 residues: CASRPGQAGNTIYF. The CDR3 nucleotides read TGTGCCAGCAGACCCGGACAGGCTGGAAACACCATATATTTT.

The rearrangement links TRBV5-5 to TRBJ1-1; no clear D gene. The CDR3 consists of 15 residues. V gave up 3 bases and J gave up 0 bases, with 12 bases separating them. CDR1 is SGHKS, CDR2 YYEKEE, per germline (reference sequence). The CDR3 bases are TGTGCCAGCAGCTATACCCCGACTTTGAACACTGAAGCTTTCTTT. Translated, it gives CASSYTPTLNTEAFF.

This chain joins TRBV9 and TRBJ2-1, with D possibly being TRBD2 (6 bases). The germline gives CDR1 SGDLS, CDR2 YYNGEE. V was shortened by 2 bases and J by 2 bases, with 11 bases between the two germline ends. This CDR3 spans 15 amino acids. This CDR3 reads CASSVGTLTYNEQFF. As DNA, the CDR3 is TGTGCCAGCAGCGTCGGGACTCTAACCTACAATGAGCAGTTCTTC.